The clone carrying this T cell receptor beta chain was counted many times. The antigen is undetermined. The entry originates in a study of T cells in Graves' hyperthyroidism and ophthalmopathy. Study-level points and caveats: Most clonotypes expanded in thyroid above 0.001 were likewise present in blood.

Trimming removed 3 bases from V and 2 bases from J, with 16 bases in between. The CDR3 runs to 16 residues. TCR beta CDR3 region amplification was performed from RNA transcripts. A first-round RT-PCR of the TCR CDR3 used the HTBI primer set. Each CDR3 protein gets one entry after TCRdb re-called the multiplex PCR reads with MiXCR. The data show about 480,000 distinct CDR3 sequences, roughly 14% seen once. The source is a woman younger than 30 with Graves' hyperthyroidism. The chain is built from TRBV12-3 or TRBV12-4 and TRBJ1-2; D is undetermined. Input material: blood. CDR3 region: CASSFGSRAGNYGYTF. As DNA, the CDR3 is TGTGCCAGCAGTTTTGGTTCTAGGGCCGGGAACTATGGCTACACCTTC.